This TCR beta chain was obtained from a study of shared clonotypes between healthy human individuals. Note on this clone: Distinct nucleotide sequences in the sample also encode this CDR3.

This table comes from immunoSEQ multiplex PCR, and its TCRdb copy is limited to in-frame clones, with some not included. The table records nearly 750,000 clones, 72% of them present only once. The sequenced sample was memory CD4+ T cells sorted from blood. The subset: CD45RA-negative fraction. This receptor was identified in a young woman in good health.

CDR3 amino acids: CASSLGRSNYGYTF. Written as DNA, the CDR3 is TGTGCCAGCAGCCTCGGCCGGTCAAACTATGGCTACACCTTC. The V and J genes are TRBV28 and TRBJ1-2; no clear D gene. The germline CDR1 and CDR2 sequences are MDHEN and SYDVKM. CDR3 length: 14 residues. V lost 6 bases and J lost 2, with 13 bases in between.